This T cell receptor beta chain was retrieved from a study of CD8+CD57+ T cells in acquired aplastic anemia. Broader study findings: The number of CD8+ CDR3 sequences shared by patients and controls was twenty-nine.

Genomic DNA acted as the template from which TCR beta VDJ combination and CDR3 sequence profiling were carried out. TCRdb reprocessed the reads via MiXCR and lists one record per CDR3 protein. The data contain just over 450,000 distinct CDR3 sequences, approximately 32% of them singletons. The table lists this clonotype with a few counts. The antigen is not known. Patients chosen for sequencing had CD8+CD57+ cells that had expanded, as shown by flow cytometry. The cohort consisted entirely of patients having severe acquired aplastic anemia. The CDR3 loop spans 15 amino acids. V gave up 2 bases and J gave up 0 bases, with 8 bases separating them. Germline lookup yields CDR1 MNHEY and CDR2 SVGAGI.

The sample consisted of sorted CD4+, CD8+, or CD8+CD57+ T cells (not recorded which) from PBMCs. The chain links TRBV6-5 to TRBJ1-5; unclear D gene. The TCR comes from a human donor with aplastic anemia. The chain's CDR3 is CASSYGVSSNQPQHF. As DNA, the CDR3 is TGTGCCAGCAGTTACGGGGTTTCTAGCAATCAGCCCCAGCATTTT.